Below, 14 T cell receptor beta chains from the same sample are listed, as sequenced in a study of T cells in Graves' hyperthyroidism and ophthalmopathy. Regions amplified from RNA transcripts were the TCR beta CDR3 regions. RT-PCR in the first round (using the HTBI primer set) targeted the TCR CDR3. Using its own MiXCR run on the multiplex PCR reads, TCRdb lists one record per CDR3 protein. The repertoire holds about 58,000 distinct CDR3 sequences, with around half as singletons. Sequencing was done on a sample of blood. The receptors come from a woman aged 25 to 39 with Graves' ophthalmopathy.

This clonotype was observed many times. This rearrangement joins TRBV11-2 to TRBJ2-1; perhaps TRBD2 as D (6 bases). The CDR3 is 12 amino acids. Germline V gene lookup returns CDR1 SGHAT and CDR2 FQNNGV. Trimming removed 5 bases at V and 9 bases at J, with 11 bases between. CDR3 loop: CASSLGLFEQFF. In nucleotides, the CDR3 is TGTGCCAGCAGCCTTGGACTATTTGAGCAGTTCTTC.

CDR3 sequence reads: CASSLEGGGETEAFF. CDR3 coding DNA: TGTGCCAGCAGCTTAGAAGGGGGAGGAGAGACTGAAGCTTTCTTT. The chain joins TRBV7-9 to TRBJ1-1; weak D call: TRBD1 (6 bases). CDR3 size: 15 residues. The V end was cut by 1 base, the J end by 5 bases, with 14 bases between. Germline CDR1 and CDR2: SEHNR and FQNEAQ (reference sequence). Looking up the rest from reference TRBV7-9 and TRBJ1-1 gives the full variable domain: DTGVSQNPRHKITKRGQNVTFRCDPISEHNRLYWYRQTLGQGPEFLTYFQNEAQLEKSRLLSDRFSAERPKGSFSTLEIQRTEQGDSAMYLCASSLEGGGETEAFFGQGTRLTVV.

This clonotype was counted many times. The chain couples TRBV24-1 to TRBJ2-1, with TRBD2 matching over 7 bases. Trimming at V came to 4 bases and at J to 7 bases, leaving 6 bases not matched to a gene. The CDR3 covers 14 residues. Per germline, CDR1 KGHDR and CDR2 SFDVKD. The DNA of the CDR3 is TGTGCCACCAGTGAGGGCGGGAGTGGGAATGAGCAGTTCTTC. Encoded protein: CATSEGGSGNEQFF.

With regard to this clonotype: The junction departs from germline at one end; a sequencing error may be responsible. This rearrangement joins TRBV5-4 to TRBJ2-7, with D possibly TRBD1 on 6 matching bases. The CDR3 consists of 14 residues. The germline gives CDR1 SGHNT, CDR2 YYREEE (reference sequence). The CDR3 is CASRKRGQPYGQYF. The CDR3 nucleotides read TGTGCCAGCAGAAAGCGAGGACAGCCCTACGGGCAGTACTTC.

In DNA form, the CDR3 reads TGTGCCAGCAGTTTCGGAGATTCGGGGGCGAGGGCTTTCTTT. Its protein is CASSFGDSGARAFF. The V call is TRBV28, the J call TRBJ1-1; D perhaps matches TRBD1 (6 bases). CDR1 is MDHEN and CDR2 is SYDVKM in the germline V gene. Trimming took off 3 bases at V and 11 bases at J, with 19 bases between the two ends. CDR3 length equals 14 residues.

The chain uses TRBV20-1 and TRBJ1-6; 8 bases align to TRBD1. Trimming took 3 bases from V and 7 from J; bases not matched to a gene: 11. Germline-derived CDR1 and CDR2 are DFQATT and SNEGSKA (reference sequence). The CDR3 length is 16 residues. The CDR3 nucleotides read TGCAGTGCTAGGTCCACAGGGGGACTGTTGAATTCACCCCTCCACTTT. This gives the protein CSARSTGGLLNSPLHF.

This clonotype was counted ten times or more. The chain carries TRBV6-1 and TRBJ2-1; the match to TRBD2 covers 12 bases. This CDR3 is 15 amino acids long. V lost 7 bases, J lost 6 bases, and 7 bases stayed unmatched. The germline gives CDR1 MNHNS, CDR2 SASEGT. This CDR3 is CASIRLAGVINEQFF. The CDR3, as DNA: TGTGCCAGCATCAGACTAGCGGGAGTTATCAATGAGCAGTTCTTC.

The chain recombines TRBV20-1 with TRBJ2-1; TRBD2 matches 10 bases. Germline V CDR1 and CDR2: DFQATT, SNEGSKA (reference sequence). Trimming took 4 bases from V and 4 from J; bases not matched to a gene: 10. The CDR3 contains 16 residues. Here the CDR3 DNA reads TGCAGTGCTACTAGCGTCGGACTAGCGGCTTACAATGAGCAGTTCTTC. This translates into CSATSVGLAAYNEQFF.

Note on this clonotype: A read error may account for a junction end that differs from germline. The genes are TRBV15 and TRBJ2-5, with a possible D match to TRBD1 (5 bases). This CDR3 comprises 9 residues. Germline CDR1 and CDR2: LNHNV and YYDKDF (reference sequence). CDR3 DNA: TGTGCCACCAGCAGAGATGCAGGGTTC. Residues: CATSRDAGF.

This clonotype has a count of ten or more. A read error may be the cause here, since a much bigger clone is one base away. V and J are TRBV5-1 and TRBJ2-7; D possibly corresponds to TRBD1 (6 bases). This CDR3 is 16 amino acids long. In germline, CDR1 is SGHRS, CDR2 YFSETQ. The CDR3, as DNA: TGCGCCAGCAGCTTATTGGGGGCTCCCAGCTCCCACGAGCAGTACTTC. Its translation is CASSLLGAPSSHEQYF.

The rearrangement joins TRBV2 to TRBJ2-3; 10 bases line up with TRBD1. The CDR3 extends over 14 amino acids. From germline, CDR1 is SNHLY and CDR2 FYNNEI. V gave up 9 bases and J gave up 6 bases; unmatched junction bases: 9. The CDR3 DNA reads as TGTGCCAGTAGAAAGGGACAGGGGAGTGATACGCAGTATTTT. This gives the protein CASRKGQGSDTQYF. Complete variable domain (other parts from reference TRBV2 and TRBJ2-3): EPEVTQTPSHQVTQMGQEVILRCVPISNHLYFYWYRQILGQKVEFLVSFYNNEISEKSEIFDDQFSVERPDGSNFTLKIRSTKLEDSAMYFCASRKGQGSDTQYFGPGTRLTVL.

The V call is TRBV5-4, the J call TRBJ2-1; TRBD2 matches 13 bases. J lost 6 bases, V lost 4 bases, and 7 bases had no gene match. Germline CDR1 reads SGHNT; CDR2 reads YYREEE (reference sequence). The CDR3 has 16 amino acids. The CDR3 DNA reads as TGTGCCAGCAGCCCTGCGGGACTAGCGGGGATCAATGAGCAGTTCTTC. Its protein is CASSPAGLAGINEQFF.

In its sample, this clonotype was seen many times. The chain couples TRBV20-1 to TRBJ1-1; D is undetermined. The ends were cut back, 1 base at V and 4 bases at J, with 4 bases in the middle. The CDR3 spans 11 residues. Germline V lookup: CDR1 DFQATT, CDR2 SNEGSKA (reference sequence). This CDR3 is CSARGSTEAFF. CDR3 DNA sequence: TGCAGTGCTAGAGGGAGCACTGAAGCTTTCTTT.

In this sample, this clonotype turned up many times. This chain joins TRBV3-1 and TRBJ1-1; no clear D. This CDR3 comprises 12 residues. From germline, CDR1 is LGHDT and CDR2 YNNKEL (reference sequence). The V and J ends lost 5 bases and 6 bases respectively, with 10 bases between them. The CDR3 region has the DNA TGTGCCAGCAGCACACGTTCCGCTGAAGCTTTCTTT. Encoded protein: CASSTRSAEAFF.